The rows below give T cell receptor beta chains drawn from one sample of a study of T-cell reconstitution after alpha-beta-depleted transplantation in children. TCRdb ran MiXCR on the PCR reads and lists one entry per CDR3 protein. The repertoire has over 450,000 distinct CDR3 sequences, about 10% of them found once; the top ten carry around 2%. The sample consisted of PBMCs, taken before TCRalphabeta/CD19-depleted stem cell transplant. These receptors all come from a child younger than 10 with inherited bone marrow failure, due to receive a stem cell transplant. CDR3s include the opening cysteine and the closing phenylalanine or tryptophan. D genes are given only for firm matches. The size entry is marked missing in some rows and otherwise reads once, few, many or a size class.

TRBV20-1	TRBJ2-7	.	.	TGCAGTCTCCGTCTGGTAGCGGACTTCTACGAGCAGTACTTC	CSLRLVADFYEQYF
TRBV6-1	TRBJ1-1	.	few	TGTGCCAGCAGCCAAACTCCAGGGGCTGAAGCTTTCTTT	CASSQTPGAEAFF
TRBV19	TRBJ2-2	.	.	TGTGCCAGTAGTATGATGGTTACAGGGGAGCTGTTTTTT	CASSMMVTGELFF
TRBV29-1	TRBJ2-7	.	many	TGCAGCGTTGACGGGCAGGACGCCTACGAGCAGTACTTC	CSVDGQDAYEQYF
TRBV4-1	TRBJ2-6	.	many	TGCGCCAGCAGCCAACAGGGGTGGGCTGGGGCCAACGTCCTGACTTTC	CASSQQGWAGANVLTF
TRBV6-6	TRBJ1-1	.	many	TGTGCCAGCAGCCCGGTTGACACTGAAGCTTTCTTT	CASSPVDTEAFF
TRBV11-2	TRBJ2-7	.	few	TGTGCCAGCAGCTTGGTGGGGGCACCTTACGAGCAGTACTTC	CASSLVGAPYEQYF
TRBV5-1	TRBJ2-1	TRBD2	many	TGCGCCAGCAGCCGGACTAGCGGGTGGCACAATGAGCAGTTCTTC	CASSRTSGWHNEQFF
TRBV5-1	TRBJ2-2	TRBD2	many	TGCGCCAGCAGCCCCCTGGGGGGACTAGCGGGGAACACCGGGGAGCTGTTTTTT	CASSPLGGLAGNTGELFF
TRBV7-2	TRBJ1-5	.	many	TGTGCCAGCAGCTTAGGGGGAGGGAACAATCAGCCCCAGCATTTT	CASSLGGGNNQPQHF
TRBV27	TRBJ2-1	TRBD2	many	TGTGCCAGCAGTCCATCGGGGGGACTAGCGGGGCCGGATGAGCAGTTCTTC	CASSPSGGLAGPDEQFF
TRBV20-1	TRBJ2-7	TRBD1	many	TGCAGTGCTAGAGGAAGGACAGGGCAAGCCTACGAGCAGTACTTC	CSARGRTGQAYEQYF
TRBV6-1	TRBJ2-3	TRBD2	few	TGTGCCAGCAAATCGGCGAGCGGGAGATGGGATACGCAGTATTTT	CASKSASGRWDTQYF
TRBV19	TRBJ1-1	.	few	TGTGCCACCAGGCCGCGGGTGGCTGAAGCTTTCTTT	CATRPRVAEAFF
TRBV4-3	TRBJ2-2	.	many	TGCGCCAGCAGCCAAGTTCTAGATAACACCGGGGAGCTGTTTTTT	CASSQVLDNTGELFF
TRBV12-3/TRBV12-4	TRBJ2-6	.	many	TGTGCCAGCATTGGACGGTACGGGGTCTCTGGGGCCAACGTCCTGACTTTC	CASIGRYGVSGANVLTF
TRBV7-6	TRBJ2-7	TRBD1	many	TGTGCCAGCAGCTTAGGGGACAGGGCCCTTAAGGGCGAGCAGTACTTC	CASSLGDRALKGEQYF
TRBV5-1	TRBJ1-2	.	many	TGCGCCAGCAGCTTGGCCGGGGAGGACTATGGCTACACCTTC	CASSLAGEDYGYTF
TRBV7-2	TRBJ2-5	.	.	TGTGCCAGCAGCCCCCGGGCCGGGGAGACCCAGTACTTC	CASSPRAGETQYF
TRBV27	TRBJ1-2	TRBD1	many	TGTGCCAGCAGACCCTGGGACAGGGGGAGGGGTGGCTACACCTTC	CASRPWDRGRGGYTF
TRBV20-1	TRBJ1-4	.	many	TGCAGTGCTAGAGCAGCAACCAATGAAAAACTGTTTTTT	CSARAATNEKLFF
TRBV12-3/TRBV12-4	TRBJ2-3	TRBD2	.	TGTGCCAGCAGTTCACTAGCGGGAACAGATACGCAGTATTTT	CASSSLAGTDTQYF
TRBV4-3	TRBJ2-7	TRBD2	many	TGCGCCAGCAGCGGGGGACTAGCGGCCTCCTACGAGCAGTACTTC	CASSGGLAASYEQYF
TRBV19	TRBJ2-1	TRBD2	few	TGTGCCAGTAGTATCTGGACTAGCGGGACGTACAATGAGCAGTTCTTC	CASSIWTSGTYNEQFF
TRBV20-1	TRBJ2-7	TRBD2	.	TGCAGTGCTAGAGTAGGCGGGAGGTCATACGAGCAGTACTTC	CSARVGGRSYEQYF
TRBV6-7	TRBJ2-7	.	.	TGTGCCAGCCGATGGGAACAGGCCTCCTACGAGCAGTACTTC	CASRWEQASYEQYF
TRBV7-2	TRBJ2-7	TRBD2	.	TGTGCCAGCAGCTTAGCGGGACTAGCGGCAACCTACGAGCAGTACTTC	CASSLAGLAATYEQYF
TRBV18	TRBJ2-7	.	.	TGTGCCAGCTCACCAACGTGGGCACTTTTTGGCTACGAGCAGTACTTC	CASSPTWALFGYEQYF
TRBV29-1	TRBJ2-3	.	many	TGCAGCGCCTGGACTGCTACAGATACGCAGTATTTT	CSAWTATDTQYF
TRBV27	TRBJ1-5	.	many	TGTGCCAGCAGTCCCCCCGACAGGAGAAATCAGCCCCAGCATTTT	CASSPPDRRNQPQHF
TRBV3-1	TRBJ1-2	.	many	TGTGCCAGCAGCCAAGATCTCGGCGCCAGGTTCTATGGCTACACCTTC	CASSQDLGARFYGYTF
TRBV30	TRBJ2-7	TRBD2	few	TGTGCCTGGACCCGGGGGGAGTGGAGCGACGAGCAGTACTTC	CAWTRGEWSDEQYF
TRBV15	TRBJ2-7	TRBD1	many	TGTGCCACCAGCAGAGATCCAAGGACAGGGGGCTGGGAGCAGTACTTC	CATSRDPRTGGWEQYF
TRBV6-1	TRBJ2-7	TRBD2	many	TGTGCCAGCAGATTTAGCGGGGAGTCCTACGAGCAGTACTTC	CASRFSGESYEQYF
TRBV7-9	TRBJ2-1	TRBD2	many	TGTGCCAGCAGTAGCGGGAGAACCTACAATGAGCAGTTCTTC	CASSSGRTYNEQFF
TRBV20-1	TRBJ2-5	TRBD2	.	TGCAGTGCTCGCCAAACTAGCGTGACCCAGTACTTC	CSARQTSVTQYF
TRBV15	TRBJ2-2	TRBD2	many	TGTGCCACCAGCAGAGACCCCGCGACTAGCGGAGGGCACGGGGAGCTGTTTTTT	CATSRDPATSGGHGELFF
TRBV7-2	TRBJ1-1	.	many	TGTGCCAGCAGCCCGCAGCCGCGCACTGAAGCTTTCTTT	CASSPQPRTEAFF
TRBV12-3/TRBV12-4	TRBJ2-7	.	few	TGTGCCAGCAGTTCGACAGGGAGGCACTACGAGCAGTACTTC	CASSSTGRHYEQYF
TRBV10-2	TRBJ2-3	TRBD2	many	TGCGCCAGCAGTGAGACAGAACTAGCGTCTAGCACAGATACGCAGTATTTT	CASSETELASSTDTQYF
TRBV5-1	TRBJ2-2	.	.	TGCGCCAGCAGCTTGCCCGCTAGACCCCGCAGCGGGGAGCTGTTTTTT	CASSLPARPRSGELFF
TRBV7-8	TRBJ2-1	TRBD2	many	TGTGCCAGCAGCGCCCGGACTAGACCCTACAATGAGCAGTTCTTC	CASSARTRPYNEQFF
TRBV7-8	TRBJ2-7	.	many	TGTGCCAGCAGCTTAATCGAGGGTTTTCACTACGAGCAGTACTTC	CASSLIEGFHYEQYF
TRBV7-9	TRBJ2-1	.	many	TGTGCCAGCAGCCCGAAAGGCCCCTCCAATGAGCAGTTCTTC	CASSPKGPSNEQFF
TRBV27	TRBJ2-1	TRBD2	.	TGTGCCAGCAGTTTAAGGGGCGGGAGGACCAGCTCCTACAATGAGCAGTTCTTC	CASSLRGGRTSSYNEQFF
TRBV12-3/TRBV12-4	TRBJ2-2	.	many	TGTGCCAGCAGTTTCCAAGTCTCGAACACCGGGGAGCTGTTTTTT	CASSFQVSNTGELFF
TRBV7-9	TRBJ2-5	.	many	TGTGCCAGCAGCTTGACCGATGGGGTGGAGACCCAGTACTTC	CASSLTDGVETQYF
TRBV11-3	TRBJ2-1	TRBD2	.	TGTGCCAGCAGCACCCGATACAGCGGGAGAGGATACAATGAGCAGTTCTTC	CASSTRYSGRGYNEQFF
TRBV7-9	TRBJ2-1	.	many	TGTGCCAGCAGCTTAGACCCAGTAGGACCTTCCTACAATGAGCAGTTCTTC	CASSLDPVGPSYNEQFF
TRBV27	TRBJ2-1	TRBD2	many	TGTGCCAGCAGTTCCTCTAGCGGGAGGACGGGCTACAATGAGCAGTTCTTC	CASSSSSGRTGYNEQFF
TRBV6-5	TRBJ1-1	.	.	TGTGCCAGCAGTTCTTCAGGGGAGGATCAATCGTACAATGAAGCTTTCTTT	CASSSSGEDQSYNEAFF
TRBV7-2	TRBJ2-1	.	.	TGTGCCAGCAGCTTAGTTGGCTGGATAAATGAGCAGTTCTTC	CASSLVGWINEQFF
TRBV7-9	TRBJ2-1	.	many	TGTGCCAGCAGCCCCCGCCCCAACAGATACAATGAGCAGTTCTTC	CASSPRPNRYNEQFF
TRBV5-1	TRBJ2-3	.	many	TGCGCCAGCAGCTGGGGACGACTAGTGGCAGATACGCAGTATTTT	CASSWGRLVADTQYF
TRBV5-6	TRBJ2-7	.	.	TGTGCCAGCAGCTTTATCGTCTCCTACGAGCAGTACTTC	CASSFIVSYEQYF
TRBV3-1	TRBJ2-2	TRBD2	many	TGTGCCAGCAGCCAAGCACTAGCGGGAGAGTCCGGGGAGCTGTTTTTT	CASSQALAGESGELFF
TRBV5-1	TRBJ2-1	TRBD2	many	TGCGCCAGCAGCGCGGGAGGGAGCAATGAGCAGTTCTTC	CASSAGGSNEQFF
TRBV14	TRBJ2-3	.	few	TGTGCCAGCAGCCTGAGTCCCGGGACCCTCGGGAATACGCAGTATTTT	CASSLSPGTLGNTQYF
TRBV5-1	TRBJ2-7	.	many	TGCGCCAGCAGCTTTGCGGCCTCCTACGAGCAGTACTTC	CASSFAASYEQYF
TRBV29-1	TRBJ2-2	.	many	TGCAGCGTTGATTCCGCCCTCACCGGGGAGCTGTTTTTT	CSVDSALTGELFF